This T cell receptor beta chain is from a study of blood T cell repertoires in COVID-19. In germline, CDR1 is ENHRY, CDR2 SYGVKD. The CDR3 extends over 12 amino acids. V dropped 4 bases and J dropped 4; count of bases not matched to a gene: 0. Generated by immunoSEQ multiplex PCR, the TCRdb table keeps only in-frame clones and is missing some. This sample has a few hundred thousand clones, with roughly nine tenths found just once. This clonotype was obtained from a woman in her twenties or thirties who had recovered from COVID-19. The chain employs TRBV10-3 and TRBJ2-7, with TRBD1 matching over 8 bases. Sequencing input: PBMCs or T cells enriched from blood (not recorded which). The CDR3 protein is CAISGDRYEQYF. The DNA of the CDR3 is TGTGCCATCAGTGGGGACAGGTACGAGCAGTACTTC.